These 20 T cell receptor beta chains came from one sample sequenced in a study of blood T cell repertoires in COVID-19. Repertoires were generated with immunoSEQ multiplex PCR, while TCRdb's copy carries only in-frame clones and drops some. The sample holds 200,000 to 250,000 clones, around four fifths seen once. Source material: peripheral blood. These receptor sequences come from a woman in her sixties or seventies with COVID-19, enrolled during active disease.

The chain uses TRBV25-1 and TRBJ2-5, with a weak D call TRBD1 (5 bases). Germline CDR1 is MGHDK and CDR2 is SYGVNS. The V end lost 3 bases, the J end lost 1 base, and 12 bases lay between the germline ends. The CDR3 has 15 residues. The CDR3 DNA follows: TGTGCCAGCAGTGACGCCAGGGTGGTCCAAGAGACCCAGTACTTC. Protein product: CASSDARVVQETQYF.

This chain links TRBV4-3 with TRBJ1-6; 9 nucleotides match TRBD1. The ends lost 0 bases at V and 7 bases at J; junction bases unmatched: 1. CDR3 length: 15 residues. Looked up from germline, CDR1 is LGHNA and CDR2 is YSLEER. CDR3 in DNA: TGCGCCAGCAGCCAAGAGGACAGGGGAAATTCACCCCTCCACTTT. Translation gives CASSQEDRGNSPLHF.

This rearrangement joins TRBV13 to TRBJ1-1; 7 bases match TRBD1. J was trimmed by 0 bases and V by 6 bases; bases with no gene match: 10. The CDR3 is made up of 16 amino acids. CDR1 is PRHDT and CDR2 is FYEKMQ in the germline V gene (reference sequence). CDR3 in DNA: TGTGCCAGCAGTCCCCGGACAGGCCGAATGAACACTGAAGCTTTCTTT. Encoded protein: CASSPRTGRMNTEAFF.

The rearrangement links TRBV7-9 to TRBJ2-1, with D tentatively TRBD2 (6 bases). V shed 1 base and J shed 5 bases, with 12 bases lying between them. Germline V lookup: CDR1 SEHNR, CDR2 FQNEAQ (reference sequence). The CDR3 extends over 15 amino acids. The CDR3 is CASSLVVSGDNEQFF. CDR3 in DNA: TGTGCCAGCAGCTTAGTGGTTAGCGGAGACAATGAGCAGTTCTTC.

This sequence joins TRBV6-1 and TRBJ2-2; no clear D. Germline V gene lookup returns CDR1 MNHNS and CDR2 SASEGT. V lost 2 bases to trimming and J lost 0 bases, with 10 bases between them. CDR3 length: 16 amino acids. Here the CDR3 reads CASSEFIQPNTGELFF. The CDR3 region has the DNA TGTGCCAGCAGTGAATTTATACAGCCGAACACCGGGGAGCTGTTTTTT.

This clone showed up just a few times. The CDR3 loop is CASSLLPGPRPQHF. In DNA form, the CDR3 reads TGTGCCAGCAGTTTATTGCCAGGCCCAAGGCCCCAGCATTTT. V is TRBV27 and J is TRBJ1-5; D uncertain. Trimming pared 1 base from V and 9 bases from J, leaving 13 bases between. The CDR3 totals 14 residues. Germline V gene lookup returns CDR1 MNHEY and CDR2 SMNVEV (reference sequence).

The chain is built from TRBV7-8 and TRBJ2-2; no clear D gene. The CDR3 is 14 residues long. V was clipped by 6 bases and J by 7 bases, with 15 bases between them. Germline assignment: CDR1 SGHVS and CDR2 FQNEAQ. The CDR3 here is CASSVTASGGELFF. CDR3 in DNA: TGTGCCAGCAGTGTGACCGCTTCGGGCGGGGAGCTGTTTTTT.

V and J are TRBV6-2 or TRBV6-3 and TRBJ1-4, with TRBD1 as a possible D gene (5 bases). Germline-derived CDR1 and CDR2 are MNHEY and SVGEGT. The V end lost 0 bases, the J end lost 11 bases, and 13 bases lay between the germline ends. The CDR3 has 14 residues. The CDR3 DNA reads TGTGCCAGCAGTTACTCGAACACCGGGGGGAAACTGTTTTTT. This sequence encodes CASSYSNTGGKLFF.

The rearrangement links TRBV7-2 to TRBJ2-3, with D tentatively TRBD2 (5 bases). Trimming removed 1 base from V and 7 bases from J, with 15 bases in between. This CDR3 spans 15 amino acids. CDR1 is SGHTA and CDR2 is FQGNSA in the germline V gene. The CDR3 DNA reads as TGTGCCAGCAGCTTAGGGGCCCATCGACTAAATACGCAGTATTTT. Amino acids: CASSLGAHRLNTQYF.

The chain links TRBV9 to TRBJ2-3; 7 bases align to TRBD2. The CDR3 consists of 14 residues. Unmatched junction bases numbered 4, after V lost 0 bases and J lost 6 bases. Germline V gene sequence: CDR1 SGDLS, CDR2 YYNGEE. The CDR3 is CASSVGLLADTQYF. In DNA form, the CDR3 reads TGTGCCAGCAGCGTAGGTTTACTAGCGGATACGCAGTATTTT. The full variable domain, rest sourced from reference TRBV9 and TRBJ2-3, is DSGVTQTPKHLITATGQRVTLRCSPRSGDLSVYWYQQSLDQGLQFLIQYYNGEERAKGNILERFSAQQFPDLHSELNLSSLELGDSALYFCASSVGLLADTQYFGPGTRLTVL.

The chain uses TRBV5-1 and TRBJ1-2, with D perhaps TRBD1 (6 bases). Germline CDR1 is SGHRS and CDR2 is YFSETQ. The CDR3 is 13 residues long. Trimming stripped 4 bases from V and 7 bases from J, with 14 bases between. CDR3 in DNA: TGCGCCAGCAGCGGAACAGGGATAGGTGGCTACACCTTC. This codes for CASSGTGIGGYTF.

The CDR3 here is CATGNSENIQYF. CDR3 bases: TGTGCCACCGGGAACTCTGAAAACATTCAGTACTTC. This chain connects TRBV10-3 to TRBJ2-4; a possible D gene is TRBD2 (5 bases). V was trimmed by 10 bases and J by 5 bases, leaving 12 bases between them. Germline CDR1 is ENHRY and CDR2 is SYGVKD. There are 12 residues in the CDR3.

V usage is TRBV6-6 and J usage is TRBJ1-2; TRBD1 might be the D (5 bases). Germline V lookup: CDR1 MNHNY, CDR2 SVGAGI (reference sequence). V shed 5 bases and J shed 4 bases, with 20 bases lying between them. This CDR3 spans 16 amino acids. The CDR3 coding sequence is TGTGCCAGCAGTCACGGAGGTGGGGGGTCGGGCTATGGCTACACCTTC. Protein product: CASSHGGGGSGYGYTF.

CDR3 sequence: CASSVDPGQETQYF. In DNA form, the CDR3 reads TGTGCCAGCAGCGTAGACCCGGGCCAAGAGACCCAGTACTTC. The chain couples TRBV9 to TRBJ2-5; D remains ambiguous. Germline values: CDR1 SGDLS, CDR2 YYNGEE. The CDR3 runs 14 residues. V lost 0 bases and J lost 1, with 7 bases in between. Complete variable domain (other parts from reference TRBV9 and TRBJ2-5): DSGVTQTPKHLITATGQRVTLRCSPRSGDLSVYWYQQSLDQGLQFLIQYYNGEERAKGNILERFSAQQFPDLHSELNLSSLELGDSALYFCASSVDPGQETQYFGPGTRLLVL.

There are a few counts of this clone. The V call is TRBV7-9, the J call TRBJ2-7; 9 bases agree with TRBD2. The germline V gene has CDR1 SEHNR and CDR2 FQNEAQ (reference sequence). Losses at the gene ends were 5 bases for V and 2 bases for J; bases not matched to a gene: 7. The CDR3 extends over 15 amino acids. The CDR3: CASSQSGRLPYEQYF. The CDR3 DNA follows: TGTGCCAGCAGCCAGAGCGGGAGGCTCCCCTACGAGCAGTACTTC.

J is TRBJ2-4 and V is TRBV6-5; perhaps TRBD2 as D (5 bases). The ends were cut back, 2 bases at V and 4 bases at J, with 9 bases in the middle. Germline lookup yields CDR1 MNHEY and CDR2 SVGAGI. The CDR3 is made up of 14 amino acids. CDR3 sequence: CASSYGGSKNIQYF. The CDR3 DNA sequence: TGTGCCAGCAGTTACGGAGGCAGTAAAAACATTCAGTACTTC.

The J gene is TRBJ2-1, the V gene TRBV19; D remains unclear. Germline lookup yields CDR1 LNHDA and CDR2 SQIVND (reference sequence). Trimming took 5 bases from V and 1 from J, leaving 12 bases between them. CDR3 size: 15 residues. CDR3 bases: TGTGCCAGTAGTCTCAGATTTCAATCCTACAATGAGCAGTTCTTC. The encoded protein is CASSLRFQSYNEQFF.

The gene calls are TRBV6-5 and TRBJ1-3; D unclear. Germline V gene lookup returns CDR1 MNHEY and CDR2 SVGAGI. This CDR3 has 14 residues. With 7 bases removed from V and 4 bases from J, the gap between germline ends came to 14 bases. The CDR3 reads CASTRPGSGNTIYF. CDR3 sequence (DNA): TGTGCCAGCACCCGCCCAGGCAGCGGAAACACCATATATTTT.

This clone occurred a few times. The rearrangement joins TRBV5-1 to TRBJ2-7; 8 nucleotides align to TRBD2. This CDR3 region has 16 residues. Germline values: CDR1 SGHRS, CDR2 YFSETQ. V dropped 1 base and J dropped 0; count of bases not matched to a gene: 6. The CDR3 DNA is TGCGCCAGCAGCTTGAAATCGGCGGGAGGCTCCTACGAGCAGTACTTC. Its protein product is CASSLKSAGGSYEQYF.

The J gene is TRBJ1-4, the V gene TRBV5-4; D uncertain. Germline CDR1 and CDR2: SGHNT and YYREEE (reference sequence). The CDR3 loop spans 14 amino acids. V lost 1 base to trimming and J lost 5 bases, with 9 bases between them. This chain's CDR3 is CASSLSEGNEKLFF. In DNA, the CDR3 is TGTGCCAGCAGCTTGAGTGAGGGAAATGAAAAACTGTTTTTT. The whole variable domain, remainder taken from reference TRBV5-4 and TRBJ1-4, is ETGVTQSPTHLIKTRGQQVTLRCSSQSGHNTVSWYQQALGQGPQFIFQYYREEENGRGNFPPRFSGLQFPNYSSELNVNALELDDSALYLCASSLSEGNEKLFFGSGTQLSVL.